The rows below give T cell receptor beta chains drawn from one sample of a study of shared clonotypes between healthy human individuals. The repertoire was sequenced with immunoSEQ multiplex PCR; TCRdb's copy has only in-frame clones and lacks some. The profile shows roughly 2,300,000 clones, approximately 90% of them singletons. Sequencing was carried out using naive CD4+ T cells from PBMCs. All receptors come from a man aged 18-30 years in good health. Some clones in this sample may be carry-over from other donors' samples. Both conserved end residues are part of each CDR3. Each record gives: J gene, V gene, clone size, D gene, CDR3 protein, CDR3 DNA. A D gene is named only where the DNA matches it firmly. Clone sizes are given selectively: once, few, many, or a class where the clone is expanded.

TRBJ1-1 TRBV7-2 - - CASSFLGHSGATAFF TGTGCCAGCAGCTTCCTCGGACACTCGGGCGCAACAGCTTTCTTT
TRBJ1-5 TRBV2 - - CASSLRGRQPQHF TGTGCCAGCAGCCTCAGGGGCCGGCAGCCCCAGCATTTT
TRBJ2-1 TRBV18 few - CASSLRTNSGEEQFF TGTGCCAGCTCCCTCAGGACAAATTCGGGCGAGGAGCAGTTCTTC
TRBJ1-1 TRBV2 - - CASSGQLNTEAFF TGTGCCAGCAGTGGACAGCTCAACACTGAAGCTTTCTTT
TRBJ2-3 TRBV30 - TRBD2 CAWLAKMGLAGVPDTQYF TGTGCCTGGTTGGCTAAAATGGGACTAGCGGGAGTCCCAGATACGCAGTATTTT
TRBJ2-3 TRBV2 - TRBD1 CASRPDRGRTDTQYF TGTGCCAGCCGCCCCGACAGGGGGCGGACAGATACGCAGTATTTT
TRBJ2-5 TRBV7-2 once - CASSFIGEKETQYF TGTGCCAGCAGCTTCATTGGGGAGAAGGAGACCCAGTACTTC
TRBJ2-5 TRBV9 - TRBD2 CASSRAGGGETQYF TGTGCCAGTTCACGGGCGGGGGGAGGAGAGACCCAGTACTTC
TRBJ2-7 TRBV11-2 - - CASSSWTRPAREQYF TGTGCCAGCAGCTCCTGGACACGGCCTGCGCGCGAGCAGTACTTC
TRBJ2-5 TRBV7-2 - TRBD2 CASSLRLAGGGETQYF TGTGCCAGCAGCTTGCGACTAGCGGGAGGAGGAGAGACCCAGTACTTC
TRBJ2-2 TRBV5-1 - TRBD1 CASRRGQGFLNTGELFF TGCGCCAGCAGGCGGGGACAGGGCTTCCTGAACACCGGGGAGCTGTTTTTT
TRBJ1-5 TRBV6-4 - TRBD1 CASNRTGGSNQPQHF TGTGCCAGCAACCGGACAGGGGGCAGCAATCAGCCCCAGCATTTT
TRBJ1-5 TRBV28 - TRBD1 CASSPRTGHQPQHF TGTGCCAGCAGTCCCAGGACAGGCCATCAGCCCCAGCATTTT
TRBJ2-2 TRBV11-2 - TRBD1 CASRRNNRGRYTTGELFF TGTGCCAGCAGACGCAATAACAGGGGGCGGTATACGACCGGGGAGCTGTTTTTT
TRBJ2-5 TRBV28 - - CASSFQGLYQETQYF TGTGCCAGCAGTTTCCAGGGGCTATACCAAGAGACCCAGTACTTC
TRBJ1-2 TRBV6-5 - TRBD1 CASRPKGQGSYGYTF TGTGCCAGCAGGCCCAAGGGACAGGGTAGCTATGGCTACACCTTC
TRBJ2-3 TRBV13 - - CASSLGNTDTQYF TGTGCCAGCAGCTTAGGGAACACAGATACGCAGTATTTT
TRBJ2-7 TRBV5-4 - - CASSTTGIYEQYF TGTGCCAGCAGCACTACAGGGATCTACGAGCAGTACTTC
TRBJ2-7 TRBV7-9 - TRBD2 CASSLNRTSGSYKQYF TGTGCCAGCAGCTTGAATCGGACTAGCGGGAGTTACAAGCAGTACTTC
TRBJ1-2 TRBV6-1 - TRBD1 CASREPTRGLGGYTF TGTGCCAGCAGGGAGCCAACCAGGGGGCTAGGGGGCTACACCTTC
TRBJ2-2 TRBV19 - - CASNPGAPNTGELFF TGTGCCAGTAACCCAGGGGCTCCGAACACCGGGGAGCTGTTTTTT
TRBJ2-2 TRBV5-1 - - CASRSGQNTGELFF TGCGCCAGCAGATCGGGACAGAACACCGGGGAGCTGTTTTTT
TRBJ1-1 TRBV27 - TRBD1 CASSFRPLDRANTEAFF TGTGCCAGCAGTTTTAGACCCCTGGACAGGGCCAACACTGAAGCTTTCTTT
TRBJ2-1 TRBV28 - TRBD1 CASSIHPGQGQFGAFDEQFF TGTGCCAGCAGTATCCATCCGGGACAGGGGCAATTTGGGGCGTTCGATGAGCAGTTCTTC
TRBJ1-2 TRBV7-9 - TRBD1 CASRARDREVDGYTF TGTGCCAGCAGAGCTCGGGACAGGGAAGTGGATGGCTACACCTTC
TRBJ1-2 TRBV29-1 - - CSGGGGNYGYTF TGCAGCGGAGGTGGGGGTAACTATGGCTACACCTTC
TRBJ2-7 TRBV28 - - CASWSGSSYEQYF TGTGCCAGCTGGAGCGGAAGCTCCTACGAGCAGTACTTC
TRBJ1-1 TRBV5-1 - TRBD1 CASSSQIRTGEAFF TGCGCCAGCAGCTCGCAGATACGGACAGGTGAAGCTTTCTTT
TRBJ2-1 TRBV28 - - CASSFAGPPNEQFF TGTGCCAGCAGTTTTGCGGGGCCCCCCAATGAGCAGTTCTTC
TRBJ2-1 TRBV5-4 - - CASRQARNNEQFF TGTGCCAGCAGACAAGCCAGGAACAATGAGCAGTTCTTC
TRBJ2-7 TRBV11-2 - TRBD2 CASSSRIGSGRNYEQYF TGTGCCAGCAGCTCGCGGATCGGTAGCGGGAGAAATTACGAGCAGTACTTC
TRBJ1-1 TRBV2 - - CASSQSPLNTEAFF TGTGCCAGCAGCCAGTCCCCGTTGAACACTGAAGCTTTCTTT
TRBJ1-2 TRBV6-5 few TRBD1 CASSYTGGAGYGYTF TGTGCCAGCAGTTATACAGGGGGCGCAGGCTATGGCTACACCTTC
TRBJ1-1 TRBV7-3 - - CASSLRPGQKNTEAFF TGTGCCAGCAGCTTAAGGCCCGGACAGAAGAACACTGAAGCTTTCTTT
TRBJ1-5 TRBV10-2 - - CASRDPGNQPQHF TGCGCCAGCAGGGACCCTGGCAATCAGCCCCAGCATTTT
TRBJ2-3 TRBV4-1 once - CASSISDRMLSSTDTQYF TGCGCCAGCAGCATCAGCGACAGGATGCTCTCTAGCACAGATACGCAGTATTTT
TRBJ2-1 TRBV7-3 - TRBD2 CASSLMSSGSYNEQFF TGTGCCAGCAGCTTAATGAGTAGCGGGAGCTACAATGAGCAGTTCTTC
TRBJ2-7 TRBV6-1 - - CASNEGNSYEQYF TGTGCCAGCAACGAGGGGAACTCCTACGAGCAGTACTTC
TRBJ2-1 TRBV15 - - CATSRGGAGSFYNEQFF TGTGCCACCAGCAGAGGAGGGGCGGGAAGTTTCTACAATGAGCAGTTCTTC
TRBJ2-1 TRBV7-9 - - CASSPAPIGAYNEQFF TGTGCCAGCAGCCCCGCCCCTATTGGGGCCTACAATGAGCAGTTCTTC
TRBJ2-7 TRBV15 - TRBD1 CATSSRWGTGAREQYF TGTGCCACCAGCTCAAGATGGGGGACAGGGGCGAGAGAGCAGTACTTC
TRBJ2-1 TRBV7-3 - - CASSLSGGEQFF TGTGCCAGCAGCTTAAGTGGGGGCGAGCAGTTCTTC
TRBJ1-1 TRBV30 few - CAWRARGRRNTEAFF TGTGCCTGGAGGGCAAGAGGACGCCGCAACACTGAAGCTTTCTTT
TRBJ1-4 TRBV4-1 - - CASSLPVRQKMDGLFF TGCGCCAGCAGCCTCCCTGTCCGCCAGAAAATGGATGGACTGTTTTTT
TRBJ1-3 TRBV6-5 - TRBD1 CASTQGVSSGNTIYF TGTGCCAGCACCCAGGGGGTGAGCTCTGGAAACACCATATATTTT
TRBJ2-7 TRBV11-2 - TRBD2 CASSLWGLAGVKNEQYF TGTGCCAGCAGCTTATGGGGACTAGCGGGAGTTAAGAACGAGCAGTACTTC
TRBJ1-1 TRBV9 - - CASSAYPYTEAFF TGTGCCAGCAGCGCATATCCCTACACTGAAGCTTTCTTT
TRBJ2-3 TRBV9 - - CASSQLPSPMNTQYF TGTGCCAGCAGCCAACTCCCCAGTCCGATGAATACGCAGTATTTT
TRBJ2-2 TRBV10-3 - - CAISEMSVGELFF TGTGCCATCAGTGAGATGAGTGTCGGGGAGCTGTTTTTT
TRBJ1-4 TRBV4-3 few TRBD1 CASSQGNRGTNEKLFF TGCGCCAGCAGCCAGGGAAACAGGGGAACTAATGAAAAACTGTTTTTT
TRBJ2-7 TRBV6-6 - TRBD2 CASTPVGRSSYEQYF TGTGCCAGCACCCCGGTCGGGAGGAGCTCCTACGAGCAGTACTTC
TRBJ2-5 TRBV5-1 - - CASSLGRQETQYF TGCGCCAGCAGCTTGGGACGCCAAGAGACCCAGTACTTC
TRBJ2-3 TRBV28 - - CASSSTVPSGDTQYF TGTGCCAGCAGTTCGACTGTCCCCTCCGGAGATACGCAGTATTTT
TRBJ2-7 TRBV6-1 - TRBD1 CASRSRDRGYEQYF TGTGCCAGCAGAAGTCGGGACAGGGGGTACGAGCAGTACTTC
TRBJ1-1 TRBV27 - - CASRMWAGNTEAFF TGTGCCAGCAGGATGTGGGCGGGGAACACTGAAGCTTTCTTT
TRBJ1-1 TRBV6-5 few - CASSLGRNTEAFF TGTGCCAGCAGCCTAGGGAGGAACACTGAAGCTTTCTTT
TRBJ2-1 TRBV11-2 - - CASRGLGGLGYNEQFF TGTGCCAGCAGGGGGTTAGGCGGGCTGGGGTACAATGAGCAGTTCTTC
TRBJ2-1 TRBV19 - - CASSSLGGNTYNEQFF TGTGCCAGTAGCTCCCTTGGAGGGAATACCTACAATGAGCAGTTCTTC
TRBJ2-5 TRBV25-1 - - CASSEYNGIYQETQYF TGTGCCAGCAGTGAATATAACGGAATCTACCAAGAGACCCAGTACTTC
TRBJ1-2 TRBV6-5 - - CASSLRDGVGYTF TGTGCCAGCAGTCTCCGAGACGGTGTTGGCTACACCTTC